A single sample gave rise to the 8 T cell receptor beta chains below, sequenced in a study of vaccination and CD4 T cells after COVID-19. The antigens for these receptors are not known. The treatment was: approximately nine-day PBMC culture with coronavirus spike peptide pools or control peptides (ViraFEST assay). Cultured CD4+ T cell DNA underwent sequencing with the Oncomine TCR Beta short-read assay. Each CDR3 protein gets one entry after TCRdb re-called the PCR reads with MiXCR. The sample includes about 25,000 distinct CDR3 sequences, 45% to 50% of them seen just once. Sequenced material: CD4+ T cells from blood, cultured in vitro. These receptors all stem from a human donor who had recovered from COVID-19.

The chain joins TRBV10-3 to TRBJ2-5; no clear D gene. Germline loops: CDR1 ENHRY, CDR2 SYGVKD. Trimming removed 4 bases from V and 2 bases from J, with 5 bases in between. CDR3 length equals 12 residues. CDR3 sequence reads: CAISVEQETQYF. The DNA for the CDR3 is TGTGCCATCAGTGTGGAACAAGAGACCCAGTACTTC.

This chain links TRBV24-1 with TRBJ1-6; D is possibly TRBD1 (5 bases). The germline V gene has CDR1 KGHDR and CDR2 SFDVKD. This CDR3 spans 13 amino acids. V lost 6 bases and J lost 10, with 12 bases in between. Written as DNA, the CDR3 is TGTGCCACCAGTCGGGACTTGAACTCACCCCTCCACTTT. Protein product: CATSRDLNSPLHF.

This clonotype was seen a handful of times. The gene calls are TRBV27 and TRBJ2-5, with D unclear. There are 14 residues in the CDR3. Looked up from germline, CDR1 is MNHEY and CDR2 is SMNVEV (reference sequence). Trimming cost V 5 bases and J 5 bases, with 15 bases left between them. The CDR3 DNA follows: TGTGCCAGCAGTCTGGTTCGCCTATCCGAGACCCAGTACTTC. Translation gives CASSLVRLSETQYF.

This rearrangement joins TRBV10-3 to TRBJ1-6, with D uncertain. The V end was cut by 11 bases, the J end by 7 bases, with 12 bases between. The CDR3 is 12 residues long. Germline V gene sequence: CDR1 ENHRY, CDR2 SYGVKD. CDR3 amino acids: CAARALNSPLHF. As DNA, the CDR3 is TGTGCCGCCCGAGCCTTAAATTCACCCCTCCACTTT.

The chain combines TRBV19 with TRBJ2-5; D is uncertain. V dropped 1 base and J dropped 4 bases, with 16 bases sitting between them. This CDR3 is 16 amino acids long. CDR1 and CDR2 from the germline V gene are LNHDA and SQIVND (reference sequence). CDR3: CASSIALPRSRETQYF. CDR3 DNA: TGTGCCAGTAGTATAGCTCTTCCGAGGTCCCGAGAGACCCAGTACTTC.

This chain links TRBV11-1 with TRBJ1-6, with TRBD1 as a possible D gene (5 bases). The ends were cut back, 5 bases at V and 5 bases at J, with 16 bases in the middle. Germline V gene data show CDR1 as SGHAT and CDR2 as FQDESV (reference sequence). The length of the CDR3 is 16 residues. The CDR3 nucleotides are TGTGCCAGCAGCGGGGGAGGCGACAGTAATAATTCACCCCTCCACTTT. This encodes CASSGGGDSNNSPLHF.

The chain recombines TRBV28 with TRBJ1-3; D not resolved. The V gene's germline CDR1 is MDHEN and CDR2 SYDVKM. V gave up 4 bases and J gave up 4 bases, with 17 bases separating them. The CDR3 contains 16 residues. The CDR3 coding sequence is TGTGCCAGCAGTTCAAATTCTGTAATAAAAGGAAACACCATATATTTT. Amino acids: CASSSNSVIKGNTIYF.

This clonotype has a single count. In DNA form, the CDR3 reads TGTGCCAGCAGCCGGACAGTGAACACTGAAGCTTTCTTT. Its translation is CASSRTVNTEAFF. The chain joins TRBV6-1 to TRBJ1-1; D is perhaps TRBD1 (6 bases). There are 13 residues in the CDR3. The V end lost 6 bases, the J end lost 0 bases, and 8 bases lay between the germline ends. CDR1 and CDR2 (germline): MNHNS, SASEGT.